This T cell receptor (beta chain) originates from a study of CD8 T cells in ankylosing spondylitis. The CDR3 runs to 17 residues. Germline V lookup: CDR1 MNHNS, CDR2 SASEGT. J lost 0 bases, V lost 6 bases, and 10 bases had no gene match. One entry per CDR3 protein results from TCRdb running MiXCR on the 5' RACE reads. Of a few hundred thousand distinct CDR3 sequences detected, roughly a tenth appear once; the ten largest clones hold approximately 20%. Study-level points and caveats: Reportedly, disease-linked clones are significantly enriched in ankylosing spondylitis patients' matched synovial fluid.

With regard to this clonotype: Its matching antigen is unknown.

The source of this sequence is a male donor with ankylosing spondylitis or in good health (not recorded which). Sequenced input: blood, either unsorted or a sorted T cell fraction (not recorded which). V gene TRBV6-1 combines with J gene TRBJ2-1; TRBD2 matches 8 bases. CDR3 region: CASRDGAGARSYNEQFF. The CDR3 DNA follows: TGTGCCAGCAGGGACGGAGCGGGGGCGCGCTCCTACAATGAGCAGTTCTTC.